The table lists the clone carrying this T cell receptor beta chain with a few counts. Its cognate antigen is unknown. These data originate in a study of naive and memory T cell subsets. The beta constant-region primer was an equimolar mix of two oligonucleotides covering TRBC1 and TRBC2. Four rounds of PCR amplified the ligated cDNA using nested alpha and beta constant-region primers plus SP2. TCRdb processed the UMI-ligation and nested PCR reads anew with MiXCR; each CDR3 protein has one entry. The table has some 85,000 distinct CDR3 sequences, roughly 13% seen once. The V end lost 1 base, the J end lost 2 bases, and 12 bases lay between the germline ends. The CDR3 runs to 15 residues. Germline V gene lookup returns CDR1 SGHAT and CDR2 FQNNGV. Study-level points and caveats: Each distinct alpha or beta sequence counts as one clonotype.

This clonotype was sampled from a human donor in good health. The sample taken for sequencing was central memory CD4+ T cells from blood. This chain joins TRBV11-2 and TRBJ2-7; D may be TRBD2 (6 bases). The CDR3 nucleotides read TGTGCCAGCAGCTTAGGTGGGGGGACCCCCTACGAGCAGTACTTC. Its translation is CASSLGGGTPYEQYF.